These 8 T cell receptor beta chains were all obtained from the same sample, sequenced in a study of blood T cell repertoires in COVID-19. The protocol was immunoSEQ multiplex PCR, while the TCRdb copy is restricted to in-frame clones and leaves out a portion. The sample yields around 200,000 clones, roughly 78% seen once. The sample comprised peripheral blood. The receptors here all came from a woman of 80 years or more with active or convalescent COVID-19.

V usage is TRBV12-3 or TRBV12-4 and J usage is TRBJ1-5, with D uncertain. V was cut by 6 bases and J by 2 bases, with 8 bases left in between. The CDR3 is 13 amino acids. The CDR3, as DNA: TGTGCCAGCAGCTCCTTCCGCAATCAGCCCCAGCATTTT. Translation gives CASSSFRNQPQHF.

V usage is TRBV11-2 and J usage is TRBJ1-2; 7 bases are a match to TRBD1. The CDR3 covers 13 residues. The V gene's germline CDR1 is SGHAT and CDR2 FQNNGV. The J segment lost 5 bases and the V segment lost 5 bases, leaving 5 bases of the junction unmatched. This chain's CDR3 is CASSPTGLYGYTF. CDR3 bases: TGTGCCAGCAGCCCGACAGGGTTATATGGCTACACCTTC. The full variable domain, with the rest looked up from reference TRBV11-2 and TRBJ1-2, is EAGVAQSPRYKIIEKRQSVAFWCNPISGHATLYWYQQILGQGPKLLIQFQNNGVVDDSQLPKDRFSAERLKGVDSTLKIQPAKLEDSAVYLCASSPTGLYGYTFGSGTRLTVV.

The chain combines TRBV15 with TRBJ1-2, with 9 bases lining up with TRBD1. The CDR3 covers 16 residues. Germline CDR1 LNHNV, CDR2 YYDKDF (reference sequence). V was clipped by 2 bases and J by 4 bases; unmatched bases: 8. CDR3 DNA: TGTGCCACCAGCAGATTGGAGGACAGGGGAATCTATGGCTACACCTTC. Its protein is CATSRLEDRGIYGYTF.

This chain connects TRBV19 to TRBJ1-6; the match to TRBD1 covers 7 bases. This CDR3 region has 15 residues. Trimming at V came to 3 bases and at J to 7 bases, leaving 6 bases not matched to a gene. The germline gives CDR1 LNHDA, CDR2 SQIVND (reference sequence). CDR3 sequence: CASSMNDRANSPLHF. As DNA, the CDR3 is TGTGCCAGTAGTATGAACGACAGGGCCAATTCACCCCTCCACTTT.

This chain links TRBV6-5 with TRBJ1-6; 7 bases line up with TRBD1. The CDR3 is made up of 15 amino acids. Germline lookup yields CDR1 MNHEY and CDR2 SVGAGI. J lost 7 bases, V lost 3 bases, and 6 bases had no gene match. This chain's CDR3 is CASSYAGQLNSPLHF. CDR3 DNA: TGTGCCAGCAGTTATGCGGGACAGCTCAATTCACCCCTCCACTTT.

V is TRBV12-3 or TRBV12-4 and J is TRBJ1-1; D gene uncertain. The V and J ends lost 5 bases and 4 bases respectively, with 8 bases between them. This CDR3 spans 12 amino acids. This CDR3 is CASSLPPTEAFF. Written as DNA, the CDR3 is TGTGCCAGCAGTCTCCCCCCCACTGAAGCTTTCTTT.

The chain employs TRBV3-1 (or the pseudogene TRBV3-2) and TRBJ2-3; TRBD2 matches at 13 bases. Germline V gene data show CDR1 as LGHDT and CDR2 as YNNKEL (reference sequence). The CDR3 totals 18 residues. After removal of 4 bases from V and 7 bases from J, the junction contained 14 bases not matched to a gene. DNA of the CDR3: TGTGCCAGCAGCCCCCGACCTCACCCGGGACTAGCGGGGAATACGCAGTATTTT. Protein sequence: CASSPRPHPGLAGNTQYF.

The genes are TRBV12-3 or TRBV12-4 and TRBJ1-4, with D hard to call. Trimming took off 4 bases at V and 4 bases at J, with 7 bases between the two ends. The CDR3 is 13 residues long. This chain's CDR3 is CASSSQFNEKLFF. CDR3 coding DNA: TGTGCCAGCAGTTCCCAGTTTAATGAAAAACTGTTTTTT.